Listed here are 24 T cell receptor beta chains from one sample, sequenced in a study of quantifying T cell responses using KT2 cells. Study-wide context: TCR alpha and beta constant-region primers primed reverse transcription of RNA.

The cDNA 3' end received a ligated oligonucleotide with a UMI. The first PCR ran approximately 4 cycles with an equimolar RC1.1 and RC1.2 beta primer mix. TCRdb ran MiXCR on the UMI-ligation and nested PCR reads and lists one entry per CDR3 protein. The profile shows 25,000 to 35,000 distinct CDR3 sequences, approximately 6.8% of them singletons. Sequenced input: PBMCs spiked with cells of the T cell clone KT2. The receptors stem from a human donor.

V is TRBV30 and J is TRBJ1-1, with a weak D call TRBD1 (5 bases). Trimming took off 1 base at V and 0 bases at J, with 6 bases between the two ends. CDR1 and CDR2 from the germline V gene are GTSNPN and SVGIG (reference sequence). The CDR3 consists of 13 residues. CDR3 loop: CAWSAGMNTEAFF. Written as DNA, the CDR3 is TGTGCCTGGAGTGCAGGGATGAACACTGAAGCTTTCTTT. The complete variable domain, with remaining parts taken from reference TRBV30 and TRBJ1-1, reads SQTIHQWPATLVQPVGSPLSLECTVEGTSNPNLYWYRQAAGRGLQLLFYSVGIGQISSEVPQNLSASRPQDRQFILSSKKLLLSDSGFYLCAWSAGMNTEAFFGQGTRLTVV.

This clonotype appeared many times. V gene TRBV5-1 combines with J gene TRBJ2-7; 11 bases match TRBD2. The CDR3 length is 13 residues. Germline CDR1 SGHRS, CDR2 YFSETQ. The junction had 4 bases not matched to a gene; V was cut back by 5 bases and J by 6 bases. The CDR3 DNA reads TGCGCCAGCAGGACTAGCGGGACGAGCGAGCAGTACTTC. Translating it yields CASRTSGTSEQYF. Filled out from reference TRBV5-1 and TRBJ2-7, the complete variable domain reads KAGVTQTPRYLIKTRGQQVTLSCSPISGHRSVSWYQQTPGQGLQFLFEYFSETQRNKGNFPGRFSGRQFSNSRSEMNVSTLELGDSALYLCASRTSGTSEQYFGPGTRLTVT.

Turning to this clonotype: A read error is possible here, since a much larger clone lies one base away. V gene TRBV12-3 or TRBV12-4 combines with J gene TRBJ1-3; D not certain. V lost 8 bases, J lost 5 bases, and 10 bases lay in between. The CDR3 is made up of 12 amino acids. CDR3 DNA sequence: TGTGCCAGCGCCATTTCTAGAAACACCATATATTTT. It is translated as CASAISRNTIYF.

This clonotype was seen many times. V usage is TRBV12-3 or TRBV12-4 and J usage is TRBJ2-5; D call uncertain. The CDR3 loop spans 12 amino acids. Deletions cut 5 bases from V and 5 bases from J, with 9 bases between. This chain's CDR3 is CASSAVVETQYF. In nucleotides, the CDR3 is TGTGCCAGCAGTGCCGTAGTTGAGACCCAGTACTTC.

The rearrangement joins TRBV6-5 to TRBJ1-1, with D possibly TRBD1 on 5 matching bases. This CDR3 has 15 residues. Trimming took off 6 bases at V and 1 base at J, with 15 bases between the two ends. Germline V gene data show CDR1 as MNHEY and CDR2 as SVGAGI. The CDR3 spells CASRPQGDPNTEAFF. The CDR3 DNA is TGTGCCAGCAGGCCCCAGGGAGATCCGAACACTGAAGCTTTCTTT.

This clonotype was detected ten times or more. The rearrangement joins TRBV24-1 to TRBJ1-5; no firm D call. V was shortened by 3 bases and J by 7 bases, with 6 bases between the two germline ends. The CDR3 runs 12 residues. Germline CDR1 KGHDR, CDR2 SFDVKD. In nucleotides, the CDR3 is TGTGCCACCAGTGATGGCGGGCAGCCCCAGCATTTT. Translated, it gives CATSDGGQPQHF.

This clonotype was recorded a few times. The gene calls are TRBV20-1 and TRBJ2-7; 10 bases agree with TRBD1. This CDR3 has 14 residues. Germline CDR1 is DFQATT and CDR2 is SNEGSKA (reference sequence). The trim removed 5 bases at V and 0 bases at J, leaving 4 bases unmatched. CDR3 sequence reads: CSAEGTGDSYEQYF. The CDR3 coding sequence is TGCAGTGCTGAGGGGACAGGGGACTCCTACGAGCAGTACTTC.

This clonotype was observed many times. V and J are TRBV15 and TRBJ2-7; TRBD1 aligns across 7 bases. V was pared by 1 base and J by 6 bases, with 15 bases of the junction left unmatched. CDR3 length equals 17 residues. Germline CDR1 reads LNHNV; CDR2 reads YYDKDF (reference sequence). The CDR3, as DNA: TGTGCCACCAGCAGAGCACAGACAGGGAGCCCCCCCTCCGAGCAGTACTTC. Protein product: CATSRAQTGSPPSEQYF. The entire variable domain, with the rest obtained from reference TRBV15 and TRBJ2-7, is as follows: DAMVIQNPRYQVTQFGKPVTLSCSQTLNHNVMYWYQQKSSQAPKLLFHYYDKDFNNEADTPDNFQSRRPNTSFCFLDIRSPGLGDTAMYLCATSRAQTGSPPSEQYFGPGTRLTVT.

Ten or more counts support this clonotype. The J gene is TRBJ2-3, the V gene TRBV9; D remains ambiguous. The CDR3 has 13 amino acids. V was shortened by 3 bases and J by 0 bases, with 5 bases between the two germline ends. Germline V gene data show CDR1 as SGDLS and CDR2 as YYNGEE. CDR3 amino acids: CASSGLSTDTQYF. The CDR3 DNA is TGTGCCAGCAGCGGACTTAGCACAGATACGCAGTATTTT.

A remark on this clonotype: Since a much larger clone is just one base distant, this may be a read error. V gene TRBV9 combines with J gene TRBJ1-1; D not certain. This CDR3 has 13 amino acids. The germline CDR1 and CDR2 sequences are SGDLS and YYNGEE. The V end was cut by 3 bases, the J end by 10 bases, with 16 bases between. CDR3: CASSDSVWGGAFF. In nucleotides, the CDR3 is TGTGCCAGCAGCGACAGCGTCTGGGGTGGAGCTTTCTTT. Full variable domain (rest looked up from reference TRBV9 and TRBJ1-1): DSGVTQTPKHLITATGQRVTLRCSPRSGDLSVYWYQQSLDQGLQFLIQYYNGEERAKGNILERFSAQQFPDLHSELNLSSLELGDSALYFCASSDSVWGGAFFGQGTRLTVV.

This clonotype is termed medium-sized (0.01 to 0.1%). The V gene is TRBV19, the J gene TRBJ2-7, with D perhaps matching TRBD2 (6 bases). This CDR3 spans 14 amino acids. Deletions cut 3 bases from V and 5 bases from J, with 14 bases between. CDR1 LNHDA and CDR2 SQIVND come from the germline V gene (reference sequence). CDR3 nucleotides: TGTGCCAGTAGTATCACCGGGAGCACCGACGAGCAGTACTTC. Protein: CASSITGSTDEQYF.

This clonotype was detected a few times. CDR3 loop: CASRSPSYEQYF. CDR3 nucleotides: TGTGCCAGCAGATCCCCCTCCTACGAGCAGTACTTC. This chain connects TRBV2 to TRBJ2-7, with D hard to call. CDR3 size: 12 residues. Trimming shortened V by 6 bases and J by 0 bases, and 6 bases separated the two germline ends. Germline-derived CDR1 and CDR2 are SNHLY and FYNNEI.

The table lists this clonotype with many counts. The chain couples TRBV6-5 to TRBJ1-5; TRBD1 might be the D (5 bases). CDR1 is MNHEY and CDR2 is SVGAGI in the germline V gene. This CDR3 contains 15 residues. The V gene lost 0 bases and the J gene lost 8 bases, with 14 bases spanning the gap. DNA of the CDR3: TGTGCCAGCAGTTACTCTGCGGGGCTAGCGGAGCCCCAGCATTTT. Residues: CASSYSAGLAEPQHF.

This clonotype was counted a few times. The chain recombines TRBV20-1 with TRBJ1-1; weak D call: TRBD1 (5 bases). Germline values: CDR1 DFQATT, CDR2 SNEGSKA (reference sequence). V was shortened by 5 bases and J by 3 bases, with 16 bases between the two germline ends. The CDR3 runs 14 residues. The CDR3 reads CSAAEPGVDTEAFF. The DNA for the CDR3 is TGCAGTGCTGCGGAACCGGGGGTCGACACTGAAGCTTTCTTT.

This clonotype appeared many times. This rearrangement joins TRBV9 to TRBJ2-3, with 7 bases lining up with TRBD1. The CDR3 has 19 amino acids. V shed 0 bases and J 5 bases; nucleotides not matched to a gene: 18. Germline V gene sequence: CDR1 SGDLS, CDR2 YYNGEE. In nucleotides, the CDR3 is TGTGCCAGCAGCGTAGAAGCTTCGGCAGGGGGTTCGCCCTTAGATACGCAGTATTTT. It translates to CASSVEASAGGSPLDTQYF.

The CDR3 region is CATSQTGTSATYEQYF. The CDR3 DNA follows: TGTGCCACCAGCCAGACCGGGACTAGCGCAACCTACGAGCAGTACTTC. The chain recombines TRBV24-1 with TRBJ2-7; 10 bases match TRBD2. Trimming cost V 7 bases and J 2 bases; bases outside gene matches: 10. This CDR3 contains 16 residues. Germline V gene sequence: CDR1 KGHDR, CDR2 SFDVKD.

This clonotype has ten or more counts. The rearrangement uses TRBV20-1 and TRBJ2-1, with D perhaps TRBD1 (6 bases). The ends were cut back, 3 bases at V and 9 bases at J, with 12 bases in the middle. Per the germline V gene, CDR1 is DFQATT and CDR2 is SNEGSKA (reference sequence). The CDR3 has 12 amino acids. DNA for the CDR3: TGCAGTGCTAGTGGGGGCAGGACTGAGCAGTTCTTC. Its translation: CSASGGRTEQFF.

The V gene is TRBV9, the J gene TRBJ2-2, with TRBD2 as a possible D gene (6 bases). Trimming left V 0 bases short and J 1 base short, with 10 bases between. This CDR3 spans 16 amino acids. Germline CDR1 reads SGDLS; CDR2 reads YYNGEE. The chain's CDR3 is CASSVGRRVNTGELFF. CDR3 DNA sequence: TGTGCCAGCAGCGTAGGTCGGAGGGTGAACACCGGGGAGCTGTTTTTT.

This clonotype came up a few times. The chain employs TRBV6-5 and TRBJ2-2; 10 nucleotides line up with TRBD2. The CDR3 runs to 18 residues. The V and J ends lost 5 bases and 0 bases, in that order; junction bases with no gene match: 9. In germline, CDR1 is MNHEY, CDR2 SVGAGI. The CDR3 loop is CASSPLAGGFSNTGELFF. CDR3 DNA sequence: TGTGCCAGCAGTCCTTTAGCGGGGGGCTTTTCGAACACCGGGGAGCTGTTTTTT.

This clonotype was found many times. V and J are TRBV29-1 and TRBJ1-1, with unresolved D. This CDR3 comprises 13 residues. The germline V and J ends were trimmed by 1 base and 1 base, with 7 bases remaining between them. Germline V lookup: CDR1 SQVTM, CDR2 ANQGSEA. The CDR3 sequence: CSVEGRENTEAFF. CDR3 sequence (DNA): TGCAGCGTTGAAGGGCGAGAGAACACTGAAGCTTTCTTT.

This clonotype was counted between two and nine times. This chain joins TRBV5-1 and TRBJ1-2; D gene ambiguous. Germline values: CDR1 SGHRS, CDR2 YFSETQ. Trimming removed 0 bases from V and 4 bases from J, with 7 bases in between. The CDR3 is 13 residues long. The CDR3 DNA follows: TGCGCCAGCAGCTTGGAGGGCCCCTATGGCTACACCTTC. This codes for CASSLEGPYGYTF.

This clonotype was seen many times. The chain joins TRBV7-3 to TRBJ1-5; 10 nucleotides agree with TRBD1. Germline lookup yields CDR1 SGHTA and CDR2 FQGTGA. The CDR3 loop spans 15 amino acids. V lost 5 bases and J lost 5; bases outside the gene matches: 6. In DNA, the CDR3 is TGTGCCAGCAGCCCGACAGGGGGCTCGGATCAGCCCCAGCATTTT. It specifies CASSPTGGSDQPQHF. The whole variable domain, remainder taken from reference TRBV7-3 and TRBJ1-5, is GAGVSQTPSNKVTEKGKYVELRCDPISGHTALYWYRQSLGQGPEFLIYFQGTGAADDSGLPNDRFFAVRPEGSVSTLKIQRTERGDSAVYLCASSPTGGSDQPQHFGDGTRLSIL.

The table lists this clonotype with many counts. This sequence joins TRBV11-2 and TRBJ1-1; D may be TRBD1 (6 bases). CDR3 size: 14 residues. V lost 8 bases and J lost 5, with 18 bases in between. Germline V CDR1 and CDR2: SGHAT, FQNNGV. In DNA, the CDR3 is TGTGCCAGCGGTTTAGGGGGGGTGGTAACTGAAGCTTTCTTT. Amino acid sequence: CASGLGGVVTEAFF.

This clonotype was counted at least ten times. The chain uses TRBV6-5 and TRBJ1-4; TRBD1 matches at 8 bases. The CDR3 covers 14 residues. Trimming removed 5 bases from V and 5 bases from J; junction bases left unmatched: 4. Germline CDR1 and CDR2: MNHEY and SVGAGI. The CDR3 is CASSRDRINEKLFF. The CDR3 bases are TGTGCCAGCAGTAGGGACAGGATAAATGAAAAACTGTTTTTT.